This entry concerns a single T cell receptor beta chain. Trimming cost V 3 bases and J 4 bases, with 13 bases left between them. Germline CDR1 and CDR2: SGHRS and YFSETQ. CDR3 size: 14 residues. The data are from a study of Ad26.COV2.S vaccination and SARS-CoV-2 variants. Profiled with immunoSEQ multiplex PCR; TCRdb holds only in-frame clones, not every one. The top ten hold about 2.5% of the sample, which has 400,000 to 500,000 clones, 89% seen once. Regarding treatment: about 20 received Ad26.COV2.S at low or high dose, single or two shots; roughly 5 received placebo; per-sample allocation not given. The study sampled participants on day 63 after the first vaccine or placebo injection.

This sample comprised peripheral blood, obtained in a trial of Ad26.COV2.S vaccine versus placebo. This TCR came from a person between 18 and 59 years old who received the Ad26.COV2.S COVID-19 vaccine or a placebo. The rearrangement links TRBV5-1 to TRBJ2-5; the D gene is possibly TRBD1 (6 bases). The CDR3 spells CASSSTGWVETQYF. The CDR3 region has the DNA TGCGCCAGCAGCTCCACAGGGTGGGTAGAGACCCAGTACTTC.